This passage covers 24 T cell receptor beta chains from one sample sequenced in a study of cytomegalovirus exposure and HLA in healthy donors. Primers: 60 Vbeta forward and 13 Jbeta reverse. Produced via immunoSEQ multiplex PCR; TCRdb's table is partial and in-frame only. This sample carries approximately 200,000 clones, approximately 80% of them seen once, and the ten largest clones take 1.4%. The sequenced material came from PBMCs. The origin of the receptors is a girl aged 10 to 17 in good health and CMV-seronegative.

This sequence joins TRBV6-1 and TRBJ1-5; D may be TRBD1 (5 bases). Trimming removed 2 bases at V and 3 bases at J, with 14 bases between. CDR1 is MNHNS and CDR2 is SASEGT in the germline V gene. CDR3 length: 16 amino acids. The chain's CDR3 is CASSEQGNPFNQPQHF. DNA of the CDR3: TGTGCCAGCAGTGAACAGGGCAACCCTTTCAATCAGCCCCAGCATTTT.

V and J are TRBV18 and TRBJ1-5; D possibly corresponds to TRBD1 (5 bases). There are 16 residues in the CDR3. The germline CDR1 and CDR2 sequences are KGHSH and LQKENI. Between the trimmed V and J ends, which lost 0 bases and 2 bases, there was a span of 11 bases. This CDR3 reads CASSPPAGGRNQPQHF. The CDR3 DNA follows: TGTGCCAGCTCACCACCTGCGGGGGGACGCAATCAGCCCCAGCATTTT.

The J gene is TRBJ2-1, the V gene TRBV5-4; the match to TRBD1 covers 8 bases. CDR1 is SGHNT and CDR2 is YYREEE in the germline V gene (reference sequence). V shed 3 bases and J 5 bases; nucleotides not matched to a gene: 13. The CDR3 contains 17 residues. The CDR3 region is CASSSDPGQAQNNEQFF. The CDR3 DNA sequence: TGTGCCAGCAGCTCAGACCCGGGACAGGCACAAAACAATGAGCAGTTCTTC.

This clone was detected only a few times. V usage is TRBV4-1 and J usage is TRBJ2-1; 9 bases match TRBD2. This CDR3 spans 17 amino acids. The trim removed 0 bases at V and 7 bases at J, leaving 10 bases unmatched. Germline lookup yields CDR1 MGHRA and CDR2 YSYEKL. The CDR3 protein is CASSQDVFQLAGNEQFF. The CDR3 region has the DNA TGCGCCAGCAGCCAAGACGTGTTTCAGCTAGCGGGAAATGAGCAGTTCTTC.

The V call is TRBV2, the J call TRBJ1-5; 9 positions agree with TRBD1. The J segment lost 6 bases and the V segment lost 6 bases, leaving 9 bases of the junction unmatched. Germline V lookup: CDR1 SNHLY, CDR2 FYNNEI. The CDR3 has 15 amino acids. The CDR3 bases are TGTGCCAGCAGCAACGATGACAGGGGGATTCAGCCCCAGCATTTT. Translation gives CASSNDDRGIQPQHF.

The genes are TRBV6-5 and TRBJ1-1, with TRBD1 matching over 7 bases. Trimming cost V 4 bases and J 5 bases; bases outside gene matches: 13. The germline gives CDR1 MNHEY, CDR2 SVGAGI. There are 16 residues in the CDR3. Here the CDR3 reads CASSSRTGLRWTEAFF. CDR3 bases: TGTGCCAGCAGTTCCAGGACAGGCCTCCGGTGGACTGAAGCTTTCTTT.

The J gene is TRBJ1-5, the V gene TRBV27; D is ambiguous. The V gene lost 8 bases and the J gene lost 1 base, with 15 bases spanning the gap. CDR1 is MNHEY and CDR2 is SMNVEV in the germline V gene (reference sequence). This CDR3 has 15 residues. The CDR3 DNA follows: TGTGCCAGCTCGGGGTCCGGTAGGAGCAATCAGCCCCAGCATTTT. It specifies CASSGSGRSNQPQHF.

This clone appeared a few times. This chain links TRBV6-5 with TRBJ2-7; tentative D call: TRBD2 (6 bases). The CDR3 is 14 residues long. V gave up 7 bases and J gave up 1 base, with 14 bases separating them. The germline gives CDR1 MNHEY, CDR2 SVGAGI. CDR3 DNA sequence: TGTGCCAGCACCGCGGGCGGGGTTTCCTACGAGCAGTACTTC. Translating gives CASTAGGVSYEQYF.

This sequence joins TRBV30 and TRBJ2-5; 9 bases agree with TRBD2. Looked up from germline, CDR1 is GTSNPN and CDR2 is SVGIG (reference sequence). The CDR3 contains 17 residues. J gave up 3 bases and V 0 bases, and 11 bases lay outside the gene matches. In nucleotides, the CDR3 is TGTGCCTGGAGTGTAATGGGTAGCGGGGGTTTGGAAGAGACCCAGTACTTC. Its protein is CAWSVMGSGGLEETQYF.

The CDR3 loop reads CASSEGGGTDTQYF. The CDR3 DNA sequence: TGTGCCAGCAGCGAGGGAGGGGGCACAGATACGCAGTATTTT. This chain links TRBV9 with TRBJ2-3; 7 bases are shared with TRBD2. The junction had 2 bases not matched to a gene; V was cut back by 3 bases and J by 1 base. Germline values: CDR1 SGDLS, CDR2 YYNGEE. The CDR3 sequence is 14 residues long.

The chain employs TRBV9 and TRBJ2-7, with 14 bases that match TRBD2. This CDR3 contains 19 residues. The J segment lost 4 bases and the V segment lost 0 bases, leaving 12 bases of the junction unmatched. Germline CDR1 and CDR2: SGDLS and YYNGEE. The DNA for the CDR3 is TGTGCCAGCAGCGTAGGGGCCGGGACTAGCGGGAGCATCGTTTACGAGCAGTACTTC. It yields the protein CASSVGAGTSGSIVYEQYF.

The V call is TRBV5-1, the J call TRBJ2-2; tentative D call: TRBD1 (5 bases). The V gene's germline CDR1 is SGHRS and CDR2 YFSETQ. The V end was cut by 0 bases, the J end by 5 bases, with 11 bases between. This CDR3 is 15 amino acids long. The CDR3 nucleotides are TGCGCCAGCAGCTTGGCACATGGGGCTACCGGGGAGCTGTTTTTT. Translating it yields CASSLAHGATGELFF. Drawing the rest from reference TRBV5-1 and TRBJ2-2, the complete variable domain is KAGVTQTPRYLIKTRGQQVTLSCSPISGHRSVSWYQQTPGQGLQFLFEYFSETQRNKGNFPGRFSGRQFSNSRSEMNVSTLELGDSALYLCASSLAHGATGELFFGEGSRLTVL.

The gene calls are TRBV18 and TRBJ1-2; D may be TRBD1 (6 bases). With 6 bases removed from V and 8 bases from J, the gap between germline ends came to 25 bases. Per germline, CDR1 KGHSH and CDR2 LQKENI. CDR3 length: 16 amino acids. The DNA for the CDR3 is TGTGCCAGCTCGAACTTAGGGACATCCCTTATGAAAGGCTACACCTTC. Its translation: CASSNLGTSLMKGYTF.

This clone appeared once. The V call is TRBV28, the J call TRBJ2-1, with D perhaps matching TRBD1 (6 bases). Trimming removed 3 bases at V and 10 bases at J, with 10 bases between. The CDR3 covers 12 residues. The germline V gene encodes CDR1 MDHEN and CDR2 SYDVKM. As DNA, the CDR3 is TGTGCCAGCAGTTTTGGACAGATCGAGCAGTTCTTC. Its protein is CASSFGQIEQFF. The full variable domain, with the rest looked up from reference TRBV28 and TRBJ2-1, is DVKVTQSSRYLVKRTGEKVFLECVQDMDHENMFWYRQDPGLGLRLIYFSYDVKMKEKGDIPEGYSVSREKKERFSLILESASTNQTSMYLCASSFGQIEQFFGPGTRLTVL.

The chain is built from TRBV30 and TRBJ2-5; TRBD2 aligns across 11 bases. Germline-derived CDR1 and CDR2 are GTSNPN and SVGIG (reference sequence). The CDR3 loop spans 15 amino acids. The V segment lost 2 bases and the J segment 5 bases; nucleotides outside the gene matches: 7. In DNA, the CDR3 is TGTGCCTGGAGTCGGGGACTAGCGGAGGGGGAGACCCAGTACTTC. This codes for CAWSRGLAEGETQYF.

V usage is TRBV14 and J usage is TRBJ1-2; a weak D match, TRBD1 (5 bases). The CDR3 loop spans 17 amino acids. Germline lookup yields CDR1 SGHDN and CDR2 FVKESK. Trimming took off 2 bases at V and 4 bases at J, with 20 bases between the two ends. The CDR3 loop is CASSQNQGSYFGYGYTF. The CDR3 nucleotides are TGTGCCAGCAGCCAAAACCAGGGCAGCTACTTTGGCTATGGCTACACCTTC.

V is TRBV6-6 and J is TRBJ2-2; maybe TRBD1 (6 bases). V lost 5 bases to trimming and J lost 1 base, with 8 bases between them. Per the germline V gene, CDR1 is MNHNY and CDR2 is SVGAGI (reference sequence). There are 14 residues in the CDR3. Here the CDR3 DNA reads TGTGCCAGCAGTACGACAGGGAACACCGGGGAGCTGTTTTTT. Residues: CASSTTGNTGELFF.

The chain uses TRBV5-1 and TRBJ2-5; 12 nucleotides agree with TRBD2. Germline V gene data show CDR1 as SGHRS and CDR2 as YFSETQ. The CDR3 is 17 residues long. Trimming at V came to 4 bases and at J to 2 bases, leaving 9 bases not matched to a gene. The CDR3 is CASSLGLAGTIQETQYF. Written as DNA, the CDR3 is TGCGCCAGCAGCCTCGGACTAGCGGGAACGATACAAGAGACCCAGTACTTC.

J is TRBJ2-5 and V is TRBV5-8, with 8 bases matching TRBD1. Germline V gives CDR1 SGHTS, CDR2 YDEGEE. Trimming took 0 bases from V and 3 from J; bases not matched to a gene: 1. This CDR3 contains 14 residues. Written as DNA, the CDR3 is TGTGCCAGCAGCTTGGGGACAGGGAAAGAGACCCAGTACTTC. It specifies CASSLGTGKETQYF.

DNA of the CDR3: TGTGCCAGCTCCCCTAGCGGACCCTCCTACGAGCAGTACTTC. Amino acids: CASSPSGPSYEQYF. The rearrangement links TRBV18 to TRBJ2-7; 7 nucleotides agree with TRBD2. Trimming cost V 6 bases and J 0 bases; bases outside gene matches: 5. In germline, CDR1 is KGHSH, CDR2 LQKENI. The CDR3 has 14 amino acids.

In its sample, this clone was seen a few times. The junction does not match germline at one end; this may be a read error. The chain recombines TRBV27 with TRBJ2-7, with D uncertain. This CDR3 spans 13 amino acids. Germline CDR1 is MNHEY and CDR2 is SMNVEV (reference sequence). CDR3 sequence: CASSLLNSHEQYF. CDR3 coding DNA: TGTGCCAGCAGTTTATTGAACTCCCACGAGCAGTACTTC.

The V and J genes are TRBV27 and TRBJ1-4; TRBD1 matches at 8 bases. CDR1 is MNHEY, CDR2 SMNVEV, per germline (reference sequence). Germline trimming cut 8 bases from V and 5 bases from J; bases unmatched to any gene: 13. The CDR3 sequence is 16 residues long. CDR3 nucleotide sequence: TGTGCCAGCTCCCTTCAGGGGGCGCCCGGGAATGAAAAACTGTTTTTT. Translating it yields CASSLQGAPGNEKLFF.

The rearrangement links TRBV6-5 to TRBJ2-1; 14 bases match TRBD2. This CDR3 spans 15 amino acids. Germline CDR1 and CDR2: MNHEY and SVGAGI. V was clipped by 5 bases and J by 6 bases; unmatched bases: 3. The CDR3 nucleotides read TGTGCCAGCAGTCAGACTAGCGGGAGGGGCAATGAGCAGTTCTTC. Translation gives CASSQTSGRGNEQFF.

This clone was counted only a few times. J is TRBJ1-2 and V is TRBV6-1; a weak D match, TRBD1 (6 bases). CDR1 and CDR2 (germline): MNHNS, SASEGT. V dropped 5 bases and J dropped 7 bases, with 17 bases sitting between them. This CDR3 contains 14 residues. In DNA, the CDR3 is TGTGCCAGCAGTTCACCGCAGGGGCGCGGTGGCTACACCTTC. Protein: CASSSPQGRGGYTF.